A single sample gave rise to the 20 T cell receptor beta chains below, sequenced in a study of blood T cell repertoires in COVID-19. Sequencing was performed with immunoSEQ multiplex PCR; in TCRdb, only in-frame clones are kept and a portion is missing. Here the sample spans about 120,000 clones, roughly 79% being singletons. Sequenced input: peripheral blood. These receptors all stem from a human donor in a cohort sampled during active COVID-19.

The rearrangement links TRBV7-2 to TRBJ2-7, with D unclear. The germline V gene has CDR1 SGHTA and CDR2 FQGNSA. The CDR3 is 14 amino acids. Trimming took 5 bases from V and 3 from J, leaving 14 bases between them. In nucleotides, the CDR3 is TGTGCCAGCAGCCCCCGCCAGGCCGTCTACGAGCAGTACTTC. Translating gives CASSPRQAVYEQYF.

The V call is TRBV20-1, the J call TRBJ2-3, with 10 bases lining up with TRBD2. The CDR3 contains 15 residues. Germline lookup yields CDR1 DFQATT and CDR2 SNEGSKA (reference sequence). V was clipped by 3 bases and J by 0 bases; unmatched bases: 3. CDR3 coding DNA: TGCAGTGCTAGTGGACTAGCGGCTAGCACAGATACGCAGTATTTT. Translating it yields CSASGLAASTDTQYF.

The V gene is TRBV6-6, the J gene TRBJ1-6, with 8 bases fitting TRBD1. Trimming at V came to 6 bases and at J to 1 base, leaving 5 bases not matched to a gene. This CDR3 has 16 residues. Germline V lookup: CDR1 MNHNY, CDR2 SVGAGI (reference sequence). DNA of the CDR3: TGTGCCAGCAGGCGACAGGGGAGATCCTATAATTCACCCCTCCACTTT. Translation: CASRRQGRSYNSPLHF.

Relative to its sample, this clone is large (0.1 to 1%). V is TRBV27 and J is TRBJ1-4, with D hard to call. Deletions cut 8 bases from V and 0 bases from J, with 7 bases between. CDR3 length: 13 residues. The germline gives CDR1 MNHEY, CDR2 SMNVEV (reference sequence). The CDR3 DNA reads TGTGCCAGCCAACGGGCAACTAATGAAAAACTGTTTTTT. Protein sequence: CASQRATNEKLFF.

The rearrangement joins TRBV3-1 (or the pseudogene TRBV3-2) to TRBJ1-2; a weak D match, TRBD1 (5 bases). Deletions cut 2 bases from V and 0 bases from J, with 7 bases between. This CDR3 is 14 amino acids long. Germline CDR1 LGHDT, CDR2 YNNKEL (reference sequence). The CDR3 loop reads CASSQRGTNYGYTF. The CDR3 DNA reads as TGTGCCAGCAGCCAAAGGGGCACTAACTATGGCTACACCTTC.

This clone was observed many times. The chain combines TRBV7-9 with TRBJ2-7; 9 bases match TRBD1. The germline V gene has CDR1 SEHNR and CDR2 FQNEAQ (reference sequence). V dropped 1 base and J dropped 2; count of bases not matched to a gene: 6. CDR3 length: 16 residues. The CDR3 region is CASSLGLGTGTYEQYF. The DNA for the CDR3 is TGTGCCAGCAGCTTAGGCTTAGGGACAGGGACCTACGAGCAGTACTTC.

The chain combines TRBV7-2 with TRBJ1-2; 7 bases align to TRBD1. After removal of 6 bases from V and 3 bases from J, the junction contained 4 bases not matched to a gene. Germline-derived CDR1 and CDR2 are SGHTA and FQGNSA. This CDR3 contains 13 residues. CDR3 in DNA: TGTGCCAGCAGTCCGAGGGGGCACTATGGCTACACCTTC. Its translation is CASSPRGHYGYTF.

This rearrangement joins TRBV12-3 or TRBV12-4 to TRBJ2-7; 7 nucleotides align to TRBD2. The CDR3 spans 12 residues. V lost 5 bases, J lost 3 bases, and 1 base stayed unmatched. The CDR3, as DNA: TGTGCCAGCAGTACTAGCGTCTACGAGCAGTACTTC. Its translation is CASSTSVYEQYF.

This chain joins TRBV9 and TRBJ2-1; tentative D call: TRBD2 (5 bases). The CDR3 covers 15 residues. Germline V CDR1 and CDR2: SGDLS, YYNGEE. Trimming stripped 0 bases from V and 8 bases from J, with 15 bases between. For the CDR3, the DNA is TGTGCCAGCAGCGTAGAGTCGGGGTTTGTTGATGAGCAGTTCTTC. Amino acid sequence: CASSVESGFVDEQFF. The full variable domain, in which reference TRBV9 and TRBJ2-1 provide the parts outside the CDR3, is DSGVTQTPKHLITATGQRVTLRCSPRSGDLSVYWYQQSLDQGLQFLIQYYNGEERAKGNILERFSAQQFPDLHSELNLSSLELGDSALYFCASSVESGFVDEQFFGPGTRLTVL.

The chain joins TRBV7-2 to TRBJ1-1, with a weak D call TRBD1 (6 bases). V dropped 2 bases and J dropped 1 base, with 11 bases sitting between them. The CDR3 covers 15 residues. CDR1 SGHTA and CDR2 FQGNSA come from the germline V gene. The CDR3 loop reads CASSLMRGANTEAFF. CDR3 sequence (DNA): TGTGCCAGCAGCTTAATGCGGGGGGCGAACACTGAAGCTTTCTTT.

The V call is TRBV19, the J call TRBJ1-6; tentatively, D is TRBD1 (5 bases). The germline V and J ends were trimmed by 9 bases and 10 bases, with 19 bases remaining between them. Germline CDR1 is LNHDA and CDR2 is SQIVND (reference sequence). CDR3 size: 14 residues. For the CDR3, the DNA is TGTGCCAGCTCTACTGGGGGGTTTATGTCACCCCTCCACTTT. Translated: CASSTGGFMSPLHF.

The V and J genes are TRBV5-4 and TRBJ1-1; D gene ambiguous. The CDR3 is 16 residues long. Germline V lookup: CDR1 SGHNT, CDR2 YYREEE (reference sequence). V lost 1 base to trimming and J lost 0 bases, with 13 bases between them. CDR3 region: CASSLQAYFMNTEAFF. The CDR3 DNA reads TGTGCCAGCAGCTTGCAAGCTTACTTCATGAACACTGAAGCTTTCTTT.

The chain links TRBV7-2 to TRBJ2-4, with D possibly TRBD1 on 6 matching bases. This CDR3 is 15 amino acids long. CDR1 and CDR2 (germline): SGHTA, FQGNSA. The V end was cut by 4 bases, the J end by 1 base, with 11 bases between. CDR3 region: CASSSGQPAKNIQYF. The CDR3 coding sequence is TGTGCCAGCAGCTCCGGACAGCCCGCCAAAAACATTCAGTACTTC.

This sequence joins TRBV27 and TRBJ1-6; possible D gene TRBD1, 6 bases. Trimming left V 7 bases short and J 7 bases short, with 14 bases between. This CDR3 is 14 amino acids long. Germline CDR1 and CDR2: MNHEY and SMNVEV (reference sequence). In DNA form, the CDR3 reads TGTGCCAGCACCCTCGGACAGTTCAATTCACCCCTCCACTTT. Encoded protein: CASTLGQFNSPLHF.

The chain joins TRBV29-1 to TRBJ2-3; perhaps TRBD2 as D (6 bases). This CDR3 spans 12 amino acids. Germline CDR1 and CDR2: SQVTM and ANQGSEA. Between the trimmed V and J ends, which lost 7 bases and 2 bases, there was a span of 10 bases. The CDR3 bases are TGCAGCGGACGGGAGTCCACAGATACGCAGTATTTT. Protein product: CSGRESTDTQYF.

CDR3 region: CASSYRTGLNGELFF. In DNA, the CDR3 is TGCGCCAGCAGCTATCGGACAGGGCTCAACGGGGAGCTGTTTTTT. V usage is TRBV5-1 and J usage is TRBJ2-2, with 8 positions matching TRBD1. CDR3 size: 15 residues. V shed 3 bases and J 7 bases; nucleotides not matched to a gene: 8. Germline values: CDR1 SGHRS, CDR2 YFSETQ.

V is TRBV28 and J is TRBJ1-4; D possibly corresponds to TRBD1 (6 bases). The CDR3 has 15 residues. Germline-derived CDR1 and CDR2 are MDHEN and SYDVKM. Trimming took 5 bases from V and 3 from J, leaving 13 bases between them. The CDR3 is CASSLPQGSNEKLFF. The CDR3 nucleotides read TGTGCCAGCAGTCTACCACAGGGTTCTAATGAAAAACTGTTTTTT.

V gene TRBV7-2 combines with J gene TRBJ1-6; a weak D match, TRBD1 (5 bases). CDR3 length: 17 residues. The germline gives CDR1 SGHTA, CDR2 FQGNSA. The V end was cut by 4 bases, the J end by 7 bases, with 20 bases between. The CDR3 coding sequence is TGTGCCAGCAGCTCAGCTCCGGCAGGGTCGGCAAATTCACCCCTCCACTTT. Its translation: CASSSAPAGSANSPLHF.

The chain couples TRBV5-6 to TRBJ1-5, with 7 bases matching TRBD1. CDR1 and CDR2 (germline): SGHDT, YYEEEE. V was clipped by 5 bases and J by 3 bases; unmatched bases: 8. The CDR3 is 15 amino acids. The CDR3 DNA follows: TGTGCCAGCAGAGTTTCGGACAGGCCCAATCAGCCCCAGCATTTT. Protein sequence: CASRVSDRPNQPQHF.

The rearrangement links TRBV11-3 to TRBJ2-7; tentative D call: TRBD1 (6 bases). CDR3 length equals 15 residues. Germline CDR1 is SGHNT and CDR2 is YENEEA. V was clipped by 4 bases and J by 3 bases, with 16 bases between them. CDR3 sequence: CASSSYLGQNYEQYF. CDR3 in DNA: TGTGCCAGCAGCTCGTACCTGGGACAAAACTACGAGCAGTACTTC.